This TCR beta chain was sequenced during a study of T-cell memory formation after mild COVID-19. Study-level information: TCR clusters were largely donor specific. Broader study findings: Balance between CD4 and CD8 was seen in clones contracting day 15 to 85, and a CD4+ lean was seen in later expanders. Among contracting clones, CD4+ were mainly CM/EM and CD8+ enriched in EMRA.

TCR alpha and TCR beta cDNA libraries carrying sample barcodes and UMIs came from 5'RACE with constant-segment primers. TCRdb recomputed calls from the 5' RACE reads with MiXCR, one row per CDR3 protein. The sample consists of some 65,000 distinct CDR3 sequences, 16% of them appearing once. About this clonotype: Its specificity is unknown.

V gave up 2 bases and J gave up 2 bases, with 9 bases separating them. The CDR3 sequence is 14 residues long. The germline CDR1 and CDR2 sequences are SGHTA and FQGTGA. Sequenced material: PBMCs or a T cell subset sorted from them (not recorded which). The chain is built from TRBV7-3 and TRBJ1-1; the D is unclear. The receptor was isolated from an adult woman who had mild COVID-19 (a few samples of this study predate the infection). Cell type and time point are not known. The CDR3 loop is CASSLGPENTEAFF. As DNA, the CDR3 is TGTGCCAGCAGCTTAGGTCCGGAAAACACTGAAGCTTTCTTT.